Each of the 13 T cell receptor beta chains below was sequenced from the same sample in a study of blood T cell repertoires in COVID-19. TCRdb keeps only in-frame clones here, not all; method: immunoSEQ multiplex PCR. The sample carries over 300,000 clones, around 89% recorded once. Input material: peripheral blood. The receptors stem from a man between 40 and 49 years old with acute or convalescent COVID-19.

V and J are TRBV7-9 and TRBJ1-6, with D possibly TRBD1 on 6 matching bases. This CDR3 comprises 14 residues. V lost 3 bases to trimming and J lost 9 bases, with 12 bases between them. Germline CDR1 is SEHNR and CDR2 is FQNEAQ (reference sequence). CDR3 nucleotides: TGTGCCAGCAGCTTGTCAGGGGAGAGTTCACCCCTCCACTTT. Its protein product is CASSLSGESSPLHF.

J is TRBJ1-1 and V is TRBV5-5, with 9 bases lining up with TRBD1. This CDR3 comprises 20 residues. V trimming: 4 bases; J trimming: 1 base; junction bases outside the gene matches: 20. Germline CDR1 reads SGHKS; CDR2 reads YYEKEE (reference sequence). As DNA, the CDR3 is TGTGCCAGCAGCGGAGGGACAGGGCGGAGGGGGGTGGTCGCGAACACTGAAGCTTTCTTT. It specifies CASSGGTGRRGVVANTEAFF.

The chain is built from TRBV3-1 (or the pseudogene TRBV3-2) and TRBJ2-1; D is ambiguous. This CDR3 has 17 residues. Germline V gene sequence: CDR1 LGHDT, CDR2 YNNKEL (reference sequence). V was clipped by 2 bases and J by 1 base, with 15 bases between them. CDR3 protein: CASSQPRLSWSYNEQFF. The CDR3 DNA follows: TGTGCCAGCAGCCAACCCCGACTCAGCTGGTCCTACAATGAGCAGTTCTTC.

Notes on this clone: A single base separates this from a much larger clone, so it may be a read error. The CDR3 region has the DNA TGCGCCAGCAGCCTAGCGGGGGCGAACACCGGGGAGCTGTTTTTT. Amino acids: CASSLAGANTGELFF. The rearrangement links TRBV4-3 to TRBJ2-2, with TRBD2 matching over 9 bases. This CDR3 contains 15 residues. Looked up from germline, CDR1 is LGHNA and CDR2 is YSLEER. The trim removed 4 bases at V and 0 bases at J, leaving 0 bases unmatched.

The gene calls are TRBV4-2 and TRBJ2-7; D may be TRBD2 (6 bases). The CDR3 loop spans 18 amino acids. From germline, CDR1 is LGHNA and CDR2 YNFKEQ. V was trimmed by 1 base and J by 0 bases, leaving 19 bases between them. Here the CDR3 DNA reads TGTGCCAGCAGCCAAGTTATCTCTCGCGGGAACAGCTCCTACGAGCAGTACTTC. Residues: CASSQVISRGNSSYEQYF.

The chain carries TRBV7-9 and TRBJ1-4; tentative D call: TRBD1 (5 bases). Trimming removed 4 bases at V and 5 bases at J, with 14 bases between. CDR3 length: 15 residues. Germline CDR1 is SEHNR and CDR2 is FQNEAQ (reference sequence). This chain's CDR3 is CASSSQGISNEKLFF. Here the CDR3 DNA reads TGTGCCAGCAGCTCCCAGGGAATTTCGAATGAAAAACTGTTTTTT.

The V gene is TRBV15, the J gene TRBJ2-1, with 11 nucleotides matching TRBD2. V trimming: 0 bases; J trimming: 4 bases; junction bases outside the gene matches: 5. Germline V gene sequence: CDR1 LNHNV, CDR2 YYDKDF (reference sequence). The CDR3 consists of 17 residues. CDR3: CATSRDPSGRSYNEQFF. The CDR3 DNA is TGTGCCACCAGCAGAGATCCTAGCGGGAGGAGTTACAATGAGCAGTTCTTC.

The chain joins TRBV28 to TRBJ2-7; 10 positions agree with TRBD2. V lost 6 bases to trimming and J lost 3 bases; unmatched junction nucleotides: 5. The CDR3 loop spans 14 amino acids. The germline CDR1 and CDR2 sequences are MDHEN and SYDVKM. The CDR3 DNA sequence: TGTGCCAGCAGGCCTCCTAGCGGGGGCTACGAGCAGTACTTC. It encodes CASRPPSGGYEQYF.

The chain couples TRBV6-6 to TRBJ2-7; 7 bases match TRBD2. V trimming: 2 bases; J trimming: 5 bases; junction bases outside the gene matches: 12. The germline V gene has CDR1 MNHNY and CDR2 SVGAGI (reference sequence). The length of the CDR3 is 16 residues. The CDR3 nucleotides read TGTGCCAGCAGTTACCTCCTCTACGGGAGGTTCGACGAGCAGTACTTC. Amino acid sequence: CASSYLLYGRFDEQYF.

This chain uses TRBV7-8 with TRBJ1-3, with TRBD1 identical over 7 bases. CDR1 is SGHVS and CDR2 is FQNEAQ in the germline V gene. This CDR3 contains 16 residues. V gave up 5 bases and J gave up 0 bases; unmatched junction bases: 7. The CDR3 region is CASSPQGGYSGNTIYF. DNA for the CDR3: TGTGCCAGCAGCCCCCAGGGGGGCTACTCTGGAAACACCATATATTTT.

The chain couples TRBV19 to TRBJ2-1; D may be TRBD2 (5 bases). Germline CDR1 reads LNHDA; CDR2 reads SQIVND (reference sequence). CDR3 length equals 12 residues. V was shortened by 6 bases and J by 4 bases, with 7 bases between the two germline ends. The CDR3 reads CASREEYNEQFF. The CDR3 nucleotides read TGTGCCAGTAGGGAGGAATACAATGAGCAGTTCTTC. The whole variable domain, filled in from reference TRBV19 and TRBJ2-1, reads DGGITQSPKYLFRKEGQNVTLSCEQNLNHDAMYWYRQDPGQGLRLIYYSQIVNDFQKGDIAEGYSVSREKKESFPLTVTSAQKNPTAFYLCASREEYNEQFFGPGTRLTVL.

V and J are TRBV10-2 and TRBJ2-1; no reliable D call. The CDR3 runs to 15 residues. Trimming removed 7 bases from V and 2 bases from J, with 15 bases in between. Germline lookup yields CDR1 WSHSY and CDR2 SAAADI. The CDR3 nucleotides are TGCGCCAGCATGTTCGGCGGCAAGCCCTACAATGAGCAGTTCTTC. Its protein is CASMFGGKPYNEQFF.

The rearrangement joins TRBV20-1 to TRBJ2-7; D gene ambiguous. The germline V and J ends were trimmed by 3 bases and 3 bases, with 15 bases remaining between them. The CDR3 has 14 residues. CDR1 is DFQATT and CDR2 is SNEGSKA in the germline V gene (reference sequence). The CDR3 DNA is TGCAGTGCTAGTGGAGTGGGCACCTACTACGAGCAGTACTTC. Amino acid sequence: CSASGVGTYYEQYF.